Within the sample, the clone carrying this TCR beta chain is medium-sized (0.01 to 0.1%). Its target is not known. This sample is part of a study of metastatic and nonmetastatic thyroid tumors. On the study more broadly: The study looked at repertoires side by side in blood and in tumor or nodule tissue from malignant and benign thyroid patients.

How the authors handled the data: For papillary thyroid cancer, a distant-metastasis classifier was constructed from CDR3 differences observed across clinicopathological groups. MiXCR reprocessed the PCR reads for TCRdb. It is TCRdb's table, rather than the study itself, that gives the V and J calls and clone size. The data hold some 20,000 clones, with around 17% observed a single time. There were no patients who had received any treatment before thyroid surgery. This CDR3 has 16 amino acids. The V and J ends lost 2 bases and 1 base respectively, with 14 bases between them. CDR1 and CDR2 (germline): MNHNS, SASEGT. The study, taken as a whole, reports: In both blood and tumor samples, TCR beta diversity was reported significantly higher for malignant than benign nodules.

The gene calls are TRBV6-1 and TRBJ1-2; unclear D gene. The TCR comes from a male donor with papillary thyroid cancer or a benign thyroid nodule (not recorded which). Some clones in this sample may be carry-over from other donors' samples. What was sequenced was blood. The CDR3 spells CASSEYFPPINYGYTF. DNA of the CDR3: TGTGCCAGCAGTGAATACTTCCCTCCTATTAACTATGGCTACACCTTC.